This T cell receptor beta chain was recorded in a study of control samples from healthy donors and cancer patients (dated by TCRdb to about 2020). Compared with germline, V lacks 4 bases and J lacks 4 bases; bases without a gene match: 9. Spanning cysteine to phenylalanine, the CDR3 consists of 16 amino acids. Solely the CDR3 DNA is kept, with 48 bases framed from the first base. Via the germline V gene (reference sequence), CDR1 is SEHNR and CDR2 FQNEAQ. Comments on this clone: The antigen this receptor binds is unknown. There are no base qualities to consult, and no much larger clone falls within one base.

The method was the immunoSEQ multiplex PCR assay. The clones in this table, taken by TCRdb from immuneACCESS, are in-frame only. Not every clone is retained; where verified, under half of the shortfall comes from an unresolved V gene, and the cause of the rest is unknown. A total of about 96,000 clones appear in this sample, over 90% of them only once. The ten largest clonotypes hold around 8.5% of the sample. The sample taken for sequencing was blood. This sequence originates from a man aged 18 to 30 in good health. Rearrangement joined TRBV7-9 to TRBJ1-1, with 10 bases in between that match TRBD1. The CDR3 in this case is CASSSSTGTGATEAFF. In nucleotide form, the sequence is TGTGCCAGCAGCTCTTCTACCGGGACAGGGGCCACTGAAGCTTTCTTT.